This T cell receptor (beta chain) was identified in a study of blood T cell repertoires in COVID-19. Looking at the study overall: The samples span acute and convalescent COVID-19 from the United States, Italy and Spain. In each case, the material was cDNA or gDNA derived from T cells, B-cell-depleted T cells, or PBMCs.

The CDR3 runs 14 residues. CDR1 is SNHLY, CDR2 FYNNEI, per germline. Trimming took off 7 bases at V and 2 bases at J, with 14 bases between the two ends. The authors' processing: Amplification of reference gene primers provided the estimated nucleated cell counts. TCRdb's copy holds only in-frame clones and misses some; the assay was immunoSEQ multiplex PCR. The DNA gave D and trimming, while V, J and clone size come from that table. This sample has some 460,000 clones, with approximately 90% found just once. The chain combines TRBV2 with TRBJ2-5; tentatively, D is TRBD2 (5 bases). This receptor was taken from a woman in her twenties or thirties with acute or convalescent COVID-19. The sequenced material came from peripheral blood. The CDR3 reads CASKFGIRQETQYF. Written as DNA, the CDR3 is TGTGCCAGCAAGTTCGGGATTAGACAAGAGACCCAGTACTTC.